The subject of this entry is one T cell receptor beta chain. Its antigen target is currently unknown. It has no much larger one-base neighbor in the sample; base qualities were not kept. This entry comes from a study of regulatory and conventional T cells in RAG deficiency (dated by TCRdb to 2016 to 2017). About the full investigation: High-throughput TCR beta sequencing was used to compare the repertoire diversity and composition of Treg, conventional CD4+ and CD8+ T cells between RAG-deficient patients and healthy controls.

What the work shows at the level of the full study, not this receptor alone: For some subjects, some T-cell subset analyses were not performed. Compared with control T-cell subpopulations, the RAG-deficient patients had markedly lower Shannon entropy and higher Simpson indices. Sorted CD25-high CD127-low cells from Omenn syndrome patients may represent peripherally activated cells rather than bona fide Treg cells. All patient T-cell subsets had shorter CDR3 lengths; Omenn syndrome patients showed >75% Treg-Tconv repertoire overlap at nucleotide and amino acid level. Compared with controls, Omenn syndrome and CID/AS patients had about 92-fold fewer unique TCR beta sequences in Treg cells, but only roughly 10-fold fewer in the other subsets.

Germline trimming: 4 bases from V, 9 bases from J; junction bases outside gene matches: 6. From the cysteine through the phenylalanine, the CDR3 covers 15 amino acids. The CDR3 DNA has 45 bases and is translated from base 1. CDR1 and CDR2 are drawn from the germline V gene: LGHNA, YNFKEQ. Seven to nine healthy control donors were used as the comparison group for repertoire analyses. CD8+ T cells lacking CD4 were purified from blood before genomic DNA extraction. Library generation was performed with the immunoSEQ multiplex PCR assay. Rearranged TCR beta chain products were amplified from genomic DNA of sorted T-cell subsets and sequenced. For the original study's pipeline: Shannon entropy and Simpson indices were used to quantify the repertoire diversity of productive TCR beta rearrangements. To gauge clonal expansion, the frequencies of the 100 most abundant productive TCR beta clonotypes among total reads were added together. The TRB repertoires were scored with a self-reactivity index that is based on amino acid usage at CDR3beta positions 6 and 7. Two-way ANOVA was applied to the repertoire analyses, whereas Student t or Mann-Whitney tests were applied to the flow cytometric analyses. The source is immuneACCESS, and TCRdb retained only in-frame sequences with V and J called. Part of the clones is not carried over; for the studies checked, unresolved V genes explain less than half of this, and the remainder is unexplained. V, J and clone size reflect that table, while D and trimming were determined from the DNA. The sample table records roughly 35,000 clones; about 89% of these occur just once. The ten largest clonotypes hold about an eighth of the sample.

In addition, the sample was reused for a study of regulatory T cells. From that second study: The multiplex PCR used 52 forward TRBV primers and 13 reverse TRBJ primers, with assay-based and computational corrections for amplification bias. Restricted unique TRB V-J pairs and skewed V and J gene usage were observed in patient repertoires, most markedly in regulatory T cells. The study compared T-cell receptor beta repertoires of sorted regulatory, conventional CD4+ and CD8+ T cells between CD3G-deficient patients and healthy controls. Peripheral blood mononuclear cells were isolated by Ficoll density separation. CD3+ CD8+ CD4- T cells were isolated using a FACSAria cell sorter. Rearranged TRB loci were amplified from genomic DNA by multiplex PCR within the immunoSEQ assay. An Illumina HiSeq platform was used to sequence the TRB amplicons. Custom algorithms error-filtered the raw sequences and aligned them to reference gene sequences, after which the immunoSEQ online tools were used for analysis. Frequencies of productive and nonproductive TRB rearrangements were evaluated among both unique and total sequences. Prism software was used to run t tests, Mann-Whitney tests or two-way ANOVA for comparisons between groups.

This receptor chain uses TRBV4-2 and TRBJ2-1; TRBD2 lines up with 13 middle nucleotides. Sequencing was performed on CD8+ T cells sorted from blood. This receptor was taken from a human donor in good health. The DNA sequence is as follows: TGTGCCAGCAGCCGGACTAGCGGGAGTGTCAGTGAGCAGTTCTTC. This codes for CASSRTSGSVSEQFF.